A single sample gave rise to the 29 T cell receptor beta chains below, sequenced in a study of blood T cells in healthy people across ages (dated by TCRdb to between 2015 and 2017). Preparation of the library involved 5' RACE. This sample was sequenced with an Illumina HiSeq 2500. The second PCR ran for roughly 7 to 11 cycles and used a J-beta primer mix along with a sample-barcoded 5' primer. TCRdb reprocessing: public reads trimmed at Q25 with fastp, clones called with MiXCR, in-frame beta chains kept. When rows share a CDR3 protein, they turn into one entry using the most common DNA and genes. The sample includes around 850,000 distinct CDR3 sequences, with under 40% observed a single time. 10% to 15% of the sample is in the top ten clones. Sequences were obtained from blood. Receptors were obtained from a young man in good health.

In this sample, this clonotype turned up a few times. The V and J genes are TRBV29-1 and TRBJ2-1; 8 nucleotides align to TRBD2. The CDR3 is 15 residues long. V was pared by 5 bases and J by 0 bases, with 6 bases of the junction left unmatched. CDR1 is SQVTM, CDR2 ANQGSEA, per germline. Here the CDR3 DNA reads TGCAGCGTTCGGGAGGGGGTCAGCTCCTACAATGAGCAGTTCTTC. As protein: CSVREGVSSYNEQFF.

In regard to this clonotype: One base away lies a much larger clone, so this may be a sequencing read error. The gene calls are TRBV12-3 or TRBV12-4 and TRBJ2-1, with 12 bases that match TRBD1. Germline trimming cut 3 bases from V and 8 bases from J; bases unmatched to any gene: 8. This CDR3 is built from 16 residues. DNA for the CDR3: TGTGCCAGCAGTTTCCCTTCCGGGACAGGGGGCGATGAGCAGTTCTTC. Encoded protein: CASSFPSGTGGDEQFF.

This clonotype was detected only a few times. This rearrangement joins TRBV27 to TRBJ1-5; D possibly corresponds to TRBD1 (5 bases). The germline V gene has CDR1 MNHEY and CDR2 SMNVEV (reference sequence). Trimming left V 3 bases short and J 8 bases short, with 14 bases between. The CDR3 consists of 14 residues. The CDR3 is CASSLMGRREPQHF. The CDR3 nucleotides read TGTGCCAGCAGTTTGATGGGGCGTAGGGAGCCCCAGCATTTT.

This rearrangement joins TRBV12-3 or TRBV12-4 to TRBJ2-7; 7 nucleotides align to TRBD1. This CDR3 is 13 amino acids long. V lost 6 bases, J lost 2 bases, and 4 bases stayed unmatched. The CDR3 is CASRPGTAYEQYF. The CDR3 DNA follows: TGTGCCAGCAGGCCCGGGACAGCCTACGAGCAGTACTTC.

This clonotype came up a few times. A much larger clone lies a single base off, so this may be a read error. The chain joins TRBV29-1 to TRBJ2-3, with 8 bases that match TRBD1. Germline V gene data show CDR1 as SQVTM and CDR2 as ANQGSEA. The trim removed 6 bases at V and 4 bases at J, leaving 9 bases unmatched. The CDR3 contains 14 residues. Here the CDR3 DNA reads TGCAGCGTGCGGACAGGGCAAGGCGCAGATACGCAGTATTTT. Protein product: CSVRTGQGADTQYF.

The J gene is TRBJ1-5, the V gene TRBV6-6, with a tentative D call TRBD1 (5 bases). Trimming left V 5 bases short and J 1 base short, with 12 bases between. This CDR3 is 15 amino acids long. Per germline, CDR1 MNHNY and CDR2 SVGAGI (reference sequence). The CDR3 spells CASSPVKGSNQPQHF. For the CDR3, the DNA is TGTGCCAGCAGTCCCGTGAAGGGGAGCAATCAGCCCCAGCATTTT.

The gene calls are TRBV20-1 and TRBJ1-5, with a possible D match to TRBD1 (5 bases). The CDR3 sequence is 14 residues long. Germline CDR1 and CDR2: DFQATT and SNEGSKA (reference sequence). The germline V and J ends were trimmed by 0 bases and 5 bases, with 11 bases remaining between them. CDR3: CSARDGGGDQPQHF. CDR3 DNA sequence: TGCAGTGCTAGAGATGGGGGGGGAGATCAGCCCCAGCATTTT.

The gene calls are TRBV10-3 and TRBJ1-1, with D uncertain. CDR3 size: 14 residues. V was pared by 2 bases and J by 2 bases, with 9 bases between. Germline loops: CDR1 ENHRY, CDR2 SYGVKD. The chain's CDR3 is CAISEQSLNTEAFF. CDR3 DNA sequence: TGTGCCATCAGTGAGCAGAGTCTTAACACTGAAGCTTTCTTT.

The V and J genes are TRBV12-3 or TRBV12-4 and TRBJ1-5, with a possible D match to TRBD1 (6 bases). This CDR3 is built from 12 residues. Trimming removed 6 bases from V and 6 bases from J, with 9 bases in between. The CDR3 DNA follows: TGTGCCAGCAGGGGGGCAAGTCAGCCCCAGCATTTT. This encodes CASRGASQPQHF.

The gene calls are TRBV28 and TRBJ2-7; D possibly matches TRBD1 or TRBD2 (7 bases each). Germline-derived CDR1 and CDR2 are MDHEN and SYDVKM. The CDR3 consists of 16 residues. The V gene lost 4 bases and the J gene lost 0 bases, with 16 bases spanning the gap. The chain's CDR3 is CASSSVDREGSYEQYF. The CDR3 coding sequence is TGTGCCAGCAGTTCAGTCGACAGGGAGGGCTCCTACGAGCAGTACTTC. The variable domain in full, completed from reference TRBV28 and TRBJ2-7, reads DVKVTQSSRYLVKRTGEKVFLECVQDMDHENMFWYRQDPGLGLRLIYFSYDVKMKEKGDIPEGYSVSREKKERFSLILESASTNQTSMYLCASSSVDREGSYEQYFGPGTRLTVT.

The V gene is TRBV14, the J gene TRBJ2-3, with D unresolved. CDR1 SGHDN and CDR2 FVKESK come from the germline V gene. Trimming removed 3 bases at V and 6 bases at J, with 7 bases between. CDR3 length: 12 amino acids. This chain's CDR3 is CASSHGPDTQYF. CDR3 nucleotides: TGTGCCAGCAGCCACGGGCCGGATACGCAGTATTTT.

This clonotype was seen only a few times. V gene TRBV9 combines with J gene TRBJ2-1; 7 nucleotides match TRBD2. This CDR3 has 15 residues. V was pared by 4 bases and J by 4 bases, with 8 bases of the junction left unmatched. Germline V gives CDR1 SGDLS, CDR2 YYNGEE. This CDR3 reads CASSPSGEGYNEQFF. DNA for the CDR3: TGTGCCAGCAGCCCCTCGGGGGAGGGATACAATGAGCAGTTCTTC.

The chain carries TRBV7-9 and TRBJ2-6, with 10 bases matching TRBD1. The CDR3 is made up of 19 amino acids. The germline CDR1 and CDR2 sequences are SEHNR and FQNEAQ (reference sequence). V lost 5 bases, J lost 0 bases, and 10 bases stayed unmatched. CDR3 sequence reads: CASSLTGQGTISGANVLTF. The CDR3 DNA is TGTGCCAGCAGCCTTACGGGACAGGGGACTATCTCTGGGGCCAACGTCCTGACTTTC.

In this sample, this clonotype turned up many times. CDR3 residues: CASTKGVQGKQYF. The CDR3 DNA is TGTGCCAGCACCAAGGGCGTCCAAGGAAAGCAGTATTTT. This chain connects TRBV13 to TRBJ2-3; D call uncertain. V was cut by 7 bases and J by 11 bases, with 19 bases left in between. Germline CDR1 PRHDT, CDR2 FYEKMQ (reference sequence). The CDR3 sequence is 13 residues long. Variable domain in full (rest from reference TRBV13 and TRBJ2-3): AAGVIQSPRHLIKEKRETATLKCYPIPRHDTVYWYQQGPGQDPQFLISFYEKMQSDKGSIPDRFSAQQFSDYHSELNMSSLELGDSALYFCASTKGVQGKQYFGPGTRLTVL.

A few counts support this clonotype. V gene TRBV28 combines with J gene TRBJ2-1; TRBD1 matches 8 bases. This CDR3 has 15 residues. CDR1 is MDHEN, CDR2 SYDVKM, per germline. Trimming took 5 bases from V and 6 from J; bases not matched to a gene: 9. The CDR3, as DNA: TGTGCCAGCAGTGCTCATATACAGGGGGTCAATGAGCAGTTCTTC. Protein product: CASSAHIQGVNEQFF.

This clonotype was observed a few times. This chain uses TRBV30 with TRBJ1-4; no clear D. Germline V gene lookup returns CDR1 GTSNPN and CDR2 SVGIG (reference sequence). V was clipped by 1 base and J by 1 base, with 10 bases between them. The CDR3 has 15 amino acids. The chain's CDR3 is CAWSDRWGTNEKLFF. In nucleotides, the CDR3 is TGTGCCTGGAGTGACCGATGGGGAACTAATGAAAAACTGTTTTTT.

The chain joins TRBV29-1 to TRBJ1-1; D possibly corresponds to TRBD1 (5 bases). The CDR3 length is 13 residues. V was clipped by 7 bases and J by 0 bases, with 12 bases between them. Germline V gene lookup returns CDR1 SQVTM and CDR2 ANQGSEA. The chain's CDR3 is CSAAQGLNTEAFF. CDR3 nucleotides: TGCAGCGCCGCCCAGGGCTTGAACACTGAAGCTTTCTTT.

The genes are TRBV6-2 or TRBV6-3 and TRBJ2-5; 7 bases line up with TRBD2. Trimming at V came to 2 bases and at J to 5 bases, leaving 14 bases not matched to a gene. CDR1 MNHEY and CDR2 SVGEGT come from the germline V gene. There are 17 residues in the CDR3. The CDR3: CASSYPRERGGWETQYF. The CDR3 DNA follows: TGTGCCAGCAGTTACCCGCGTGAGCGGGGAGGTTGGGAGACCCAGTACTTC.

This chain connects TRBV6-1 to TRBJ2-1; D is undetermined. This CDR3 region has 13 residues. CDR1 MNHNS and CDR2 SASEGT come from the germline V gene. Between the trimmed V and J ends, which lost 6 bases and 10 bases, there was a span of 16 bases. CDR3 in amino acids: CASRLQSPREQFF. As DNA, the CDR3 is TGTGCCAGCAGACTTCAAAGCCCGCGAGAGCAGTTCTTC.

This chain joins TRBV3-1 and TRBJ2-7; D gene ambiguous. This CDR3 has 13 residues. Germline V gene data show CDR1 as LGHDT and CDR2 as YNNKEL (reference sequence). Trimming removed 1 base from V and 4 bases from J, with 8 bases in between. In nucleotides, the CDR3 is TGTGCCAGCAGCCAAGGAAGGAATTACGAGCAGTACTTC. Encoded protein: CASSQGRNYEQYF.

The rearrangement joins TRBV5-6 to TRBJ2-5, with 8 bases identical to TRBD1. CDR1 SGHDT and CDR2 YYEEEE come from the germline V gene. CDR3 length: 14 residues. The junction had 10 bases not matched to a gene; V was cut back by 1 base and J by 11 bases. Written as DNA, the CDR3 is TGTGCCAGCAGCTTGAGGGCGGGACAGGCAAAGCAGTACTTC. It is translated as CASSLRAGQAKQYF.

A single count supports this clonotype. Sequence at one end of the junction differs from germline and may be a read error. The chain is built from TRBV14 and TRBJ2-1; D possibly corresponds to TRBD1 (5 bases). In germline, CDR1 is SGHDN, CDR2 FVKESK. The length of the CDR3 is 15 residues. CDR3 in DNA: TGTGCCAGTAGCCAAGGGGCACAGGACTACAATGAGCAGTTCTTC. This codes for CASSQGAQDYNEQFF.

The rearrangement joins TRBV20-1 to TRBJ2-1; 9 bases line up with TRBD2. J lost 1 base, V lost 2 bases, and 3 bases had no gene match. Germline values: CDR1 DFQATT, CDR2 SNEGSKA (reference sequence). CDR3 length: 15 residues. For the CDR3, the DNA is TGCAGTGCTAGATTAGCGGGGGTGTCCTACAATGAGCAGTTCTTC. Amino acid sequence: CSARLAGVSYNEQFF.

The rearrangement uses TRBV12-3 or TRBV12-4 and TRBJ2-1, with a weak D call TRBD1 (6 bases). The V end lost 5 bases, the J end lost 10 bases, and 15 bases lay between the germline ends. The CDR3 covers 13 residues. CDR3 region: CASSAWEQGEQFF. Written as DNA, the CDR3 is TGTGCCAGCAGTGCTTGGGAACAGGGCGAGCAGTTCTTC.

V is TRBV11-2 and J is TRBJ1-6, with unresolved D. Between the trimmed V and J ends, which lost 3 bases and 8 bases, there was a span of 17 bases. CDR1 and CDR2 from the germline V gene are SGHAT and FQNNGV. CDR3 length equals 16 residues. CDR3 amino acids: CASSLYPGSRDSPLHF. The CDR3 DNA reads TGTGCCAGCAGCTTGTACCCCGGGTCTAGGGATTCACCCCTCCACTTT.

The chain couples TRBV6-2 or TRBV6-3 to TRBJ2-7; possible D gene TRBD1, 5 bases. Germline CDR1 is MNHEY and CDR2 is SVGEGT. V was clipped by 7 bases and J by 0 bases, with 13 bases between them. CDR3 length: 14 amino acids. The CDR3 here is CASKDTQNSYEQYF. For the CDR3, the DNA is TGTGCCAGCAAGGACACGCAGAACTCCTACGAGCAGTACTTC.

V is TRBV6-5 and J is TRBJ1-1, with 9 bases aligning to TRBD1. V dropped 6 bases and J dropped 4; count of bases not matched to a gene: 9. This CDR3 is built from 15 residues. Germline V gives CDR1 MNHEY, CDR2 SVGAGI. This CDR3 reads CASSGTGGEPTEAFF. The CDR3 bases are TGTGCCAGCAGCGGAACAGGGGGCGAACCCACTGAAGCTTTCTTT.

A word on this clonotype: This could be a read error, since a much larger clone is one nucleotide away. The J gene is TRBJ2-5, the V gene TRBV20-1; 9 bases match TRBD2. Looked up from germline, CDR1 is DFQATT and CDR2 is SNEGSKA (reference sequence). The length of the CDR3 is 12 residues. The trim removed 6 bases at V and 11 bases at J, leaving 10 bases unmatched. CDR3 amino acids: CSARRLAGKQYF. The CDR3 nucleotides are TGCAGTGCAAGAAGGCTAGCGGGGAAGCAGTACTTC.

The V gene is TRBV6-5, the J gene TRBJ2-7, with 7 bases fitting TRBD1. The V gene end was trimmed by 8 bases and the J gene end by 7 bases; junction bases not matched to a gene: 11. The CDR3 has 13 residues. CDR1 and CDR2 (germline): MNHEY, SVGAGI. DNA for the CDR3: TGTGCCAGCCGAAAGGACAGGCACAATGAGCAGTACTTC. Encoded protein: CASRKDRHNEQYF.